The T cell receptor (beta chain) described here comes from a study of shared clonotypes between healthy human individuals. Regarding the study as a whole: Genetic and exposure-history diversity was limited by the few donors.

On this clone: The antigen is not known.

How the authors handled the data: ImmunoSEQ only sent back junction sequences with no quality scores, so filtering was done differently. Libraries were prepared by immunoSEQ multiplex PCR; TCRdb keeps only in-frame clonotypes and omits some of them. Clonal size and the V and J genes are those of that table, whereas D and trimming came from the DNA. Altogether a few hundred thousand clones are present, around three quarters being singletons, with the ten largest covering 12%. CDR3 size: 12 residues. The germline gives CDR1 SGHDN, CDR2 FVKESK. V lost 1 base to trimming and J lost 7 bases, with 5 bases between them. Donors were Caucasian adults residing in Nashville, Tennessee, USA. Samples left unsorted employed tens of millions of PBMCs for genomic DNA.

The sequence was collected from a woman aged 40 to 50 in good health. Some clones in this sample may be carry-over from other donors' samples. Specimen: PBMCs. The chain joins TRBV14 to TRBJ1-5, with D unresolved. The CDR3 region is CASSQGEQPQHF. The CDR3 region has the DNA TGTGCCAGCAGCCAAGGGGAACAGCCCCAGCATTTT.